This is a list of T cell receptor beta chains from one sample in a study of T cells after yellow fever vaccination. TCRdb recomputed calls from the 5' RACE reads with MiXCR, one row per CDR3 protein. The table has some 300,000 distinct CDR3 sequences, less than 4.5% seen once. The input for sequencing was PBMCs, taken on the day of the yellow fever booster vaccination. These receptors all come from a man aged 18 to 29 who received the YFV17D yellow fever vaccine. The CDR3 runs from the conserved cysteine through the conserved F or W. Each record gives: clone size, D gene, CDR3 length, J gene, V gene, CDR3 protein, CDR3 DNA. D genes are given only for firm matches. Only some rows state a clone size, as once, few, many or a class for expanded clones.

clone size: many
D gene: .
CDR3 length: 13
J gene: TRBJ2-5
V gene: TRBV7-2
CDR3 protein: CASRRRSQETQYF
CDR3 DNA: TGTGCCAGCAGAAGACGGTCCCAAGAGACCCAGTACTTC

clone size: .
D gene: .
CDR3 length: 15
J gene: TRBJ1-1
V gene: TRBV9
CDR3 protein: CASSAWPAMNTEAFF
CDR3 DNA: TGTGCCAGCAGTGCCTGGCCAGCCATGAACACTGAAGCTTTCTTT

clone size: few
D gene: .
CDR3 length: 13
J gene: TRBJ1-2
V gene: TRBV19
CDR3 protein: CASSITLNYGYTF
CDR3 DNA: TGTGCCAGTAGTATAACCCTCAACTATGGCTACACCTTC

clone size: many
D gene: .
CDR3 length: 18
J gene: TRBJ2-3
V gene: TRBV3-1
CDR3 protein: CASSQGRVLMGSTDTQYF
CDR3 DNA: TGTGCCAGCAGCCAAGGACGGGTCCTAATGGGTAGCACAGATACGCAGTATTTT

clone size: few
D gene: TRBD2
CDR3 length: 15
J gene: TRBJ2-3
V gene: TRBV3-1
CDR3 protein: CASSPREGFTDTQYF
CDR3 DNA: TGTGCCAGCAGCCCGAGGGAGGGATTCACAGATACGCAGTATTTT

clone size: many
D gene: .
CDR3 length: 12
J gene: TRBJ1-2
V gene: TRBV7-2
CDR3 protein: CASSPPGRGYTF
CDR3 DNA: TGTGCCAGCAGCCCCCCCGGTAGGGGCTACACCTTC

clone size: many
D gene: .
CDR3 length: 12
J gene: TRBJ2-5
V gene: TRBV6-2/TRBV6-3
CDR3 protein: CASNAVQETQYF
CDR3 DNA: TGTGCCAGCAATGCAGTCCAAGAGACCCAGTACTTC

clone size: many
D gene: TRBD2
CDR3 length: 14
J gene: TRBJ2-1
V gene: TRBV20-1
CDR3 protein: CSASASGVDNEQFF
CDR3 DNA: TGCAGTGCTAGCGCCAGCGGGGTAGACAATGAGCAGTTCTTC

clone size: few
D gene: .
CDR3 length: 17
J gene: TRBJ1-2
V gene: TRBV4-3
CDR3 protein: CASSQDRRSGAVYGYTF
CDR3 DNA: TGCGCCAGCAGCCAAGATCGAAGGTCGGGGGCGGTCTATGGCTACACCTTC

clone size: many
D gene: TRBD1
CDR3 length: 15
J gene: TRBJ2-7
V gene: TRBV15
CDR3 protein: CATSSSRDRGYEQYF
CDR3 DNA: TGTGCCACCAGCAGCTCCCGGGACAGGGGCTACGAGCAGTACTTC

clone size: many
D gene: .
CDR3 length: 14
J gene: TRBJ1-1
V gene: TRBV9
CDR3 protein: CASSVISRAPEAFF
CDR3 DNA: TGTGCCAGCAGCGTAATAAGTAGGGCCCCTGAAGCTTTCTTT